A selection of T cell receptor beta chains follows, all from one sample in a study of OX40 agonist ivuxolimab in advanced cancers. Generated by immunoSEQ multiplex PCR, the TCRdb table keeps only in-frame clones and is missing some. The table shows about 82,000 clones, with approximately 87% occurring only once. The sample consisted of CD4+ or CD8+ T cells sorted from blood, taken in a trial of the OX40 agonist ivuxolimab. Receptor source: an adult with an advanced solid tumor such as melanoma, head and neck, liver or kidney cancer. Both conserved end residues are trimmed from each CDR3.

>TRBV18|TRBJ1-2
ASSPAGGPGSRIYGYT
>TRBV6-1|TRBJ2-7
AIDGGPSYEQY
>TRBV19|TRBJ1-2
ASSIDRALYGYT
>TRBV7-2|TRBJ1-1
ASRKGTGNTEAF
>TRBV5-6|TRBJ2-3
ASSLGQGASGTDTQY
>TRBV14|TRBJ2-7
ASSIGTATYEQY
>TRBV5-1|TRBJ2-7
ASSGGGVYEQY
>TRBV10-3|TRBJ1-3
AISGSGSGNTIY
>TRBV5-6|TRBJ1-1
ASRGNLGSEAF
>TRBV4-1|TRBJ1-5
ASSPELMDQPQH
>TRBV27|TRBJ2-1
ASRTLGQGSYNEQF
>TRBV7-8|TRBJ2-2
ASTKTENTGELF
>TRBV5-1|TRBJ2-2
ASSRKRGSGGPPWETGELF
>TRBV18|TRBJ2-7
ASSPGTGDVAYEQY
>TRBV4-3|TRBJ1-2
ASILPRPHRGQHYGYT
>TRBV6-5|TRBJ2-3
ASSSLFSTDTQY
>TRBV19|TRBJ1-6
ASSSRTGGDGSPLH
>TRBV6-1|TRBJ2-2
ASRRDMLRGGELF
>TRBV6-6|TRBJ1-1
ASPTRGFEAF
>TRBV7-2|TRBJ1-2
ASTAAQTNYGYT
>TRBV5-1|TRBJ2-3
ASRPGLAGPDTQY
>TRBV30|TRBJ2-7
AWSPSKEQY
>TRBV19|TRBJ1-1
ASSRMGGVTEAF
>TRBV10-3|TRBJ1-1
AISGVNTEAF
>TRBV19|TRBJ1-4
ASSLNRGTNEKLF
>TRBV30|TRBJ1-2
AWSPGLNYGYT
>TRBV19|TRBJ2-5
ASSPRGVQETQY
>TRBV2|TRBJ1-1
ASSGRRGQGFLLPAF
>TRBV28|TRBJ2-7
ASSLDLDEQY
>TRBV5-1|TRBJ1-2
ASSLAGGAGYGYT
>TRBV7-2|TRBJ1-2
ASSPDRVYT
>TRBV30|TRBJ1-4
AWTQGSTNEKLF
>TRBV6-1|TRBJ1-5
ASSEFGGNQPQH
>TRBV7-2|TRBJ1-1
ASSRGVVDLGEAF
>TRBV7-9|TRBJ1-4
ASSRAGLGEKLF
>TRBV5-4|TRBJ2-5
ASQKLGTSSETQY
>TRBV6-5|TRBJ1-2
ASSYSGQGRGGYT
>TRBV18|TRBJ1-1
ASSPRAGDTEAF
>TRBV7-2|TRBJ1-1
ASSQNNLPSTEAF
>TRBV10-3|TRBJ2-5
AISVERGLVLTQETQY
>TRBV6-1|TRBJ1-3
ASSTGPGNTIY
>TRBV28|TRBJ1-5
ASSLWQGGNQPQH
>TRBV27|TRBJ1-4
ASKGQGWSEKLF
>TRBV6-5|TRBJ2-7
ASSYSTHSGHYEQY
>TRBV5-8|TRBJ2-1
ASSLSSGGIYNEQF
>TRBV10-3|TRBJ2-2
AISDGQFTGELF
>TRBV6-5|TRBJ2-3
ASSPLAGAGDTQY
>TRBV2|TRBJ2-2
ASSLWASGGVNTGELF
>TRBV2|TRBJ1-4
ASSVLRGTNEKLF
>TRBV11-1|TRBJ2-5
ASSFSAKETQY
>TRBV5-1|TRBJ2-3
ASSLVAQDTQY